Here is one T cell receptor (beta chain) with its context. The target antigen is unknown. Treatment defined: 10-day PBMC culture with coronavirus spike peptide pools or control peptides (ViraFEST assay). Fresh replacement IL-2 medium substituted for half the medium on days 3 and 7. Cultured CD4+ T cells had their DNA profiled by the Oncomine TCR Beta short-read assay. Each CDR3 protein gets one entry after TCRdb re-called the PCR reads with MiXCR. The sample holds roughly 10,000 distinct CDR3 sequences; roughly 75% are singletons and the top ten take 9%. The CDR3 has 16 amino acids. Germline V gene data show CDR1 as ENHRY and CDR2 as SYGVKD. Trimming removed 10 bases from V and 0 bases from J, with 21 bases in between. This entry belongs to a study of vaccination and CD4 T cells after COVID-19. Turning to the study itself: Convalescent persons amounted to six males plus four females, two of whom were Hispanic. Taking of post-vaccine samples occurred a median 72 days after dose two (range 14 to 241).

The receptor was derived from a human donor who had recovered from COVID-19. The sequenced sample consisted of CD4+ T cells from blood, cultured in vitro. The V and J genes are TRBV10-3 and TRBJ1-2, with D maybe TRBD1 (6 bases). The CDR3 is CASLQGGGLANYGYTF. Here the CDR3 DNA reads TGTGCCAGCCTACAAGGTGGGGGCTTAGCTAACTATGGCTACACCTTC.